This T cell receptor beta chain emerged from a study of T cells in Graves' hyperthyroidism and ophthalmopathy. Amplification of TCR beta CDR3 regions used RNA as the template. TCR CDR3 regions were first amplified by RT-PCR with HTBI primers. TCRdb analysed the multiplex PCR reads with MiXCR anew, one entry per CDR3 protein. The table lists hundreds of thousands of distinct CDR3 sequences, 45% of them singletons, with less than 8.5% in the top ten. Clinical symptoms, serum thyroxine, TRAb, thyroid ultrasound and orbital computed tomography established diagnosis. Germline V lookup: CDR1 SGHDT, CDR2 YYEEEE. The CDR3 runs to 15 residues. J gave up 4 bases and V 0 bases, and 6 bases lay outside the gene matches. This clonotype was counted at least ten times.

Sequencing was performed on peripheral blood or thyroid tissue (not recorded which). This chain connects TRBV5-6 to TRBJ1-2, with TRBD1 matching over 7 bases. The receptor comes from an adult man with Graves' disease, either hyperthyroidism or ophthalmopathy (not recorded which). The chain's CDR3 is CASSLGQGGGYGYTF. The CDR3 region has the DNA TGTGCCAGCAGCTTGGGACAGGGCGGTGGCTATGGCTACACCTTC.